The rows below give T cell receptor beta chains drawn from one sample of a study of memory CD4+ T cells and cytomegalovirus serostatus. The table came from immunoSEQ multiplex PCR; TCRdb's copy has only in-frame clones and leaves some out. The data hold some 47,000 clones, with 75% to 85% observed a single time. The sequenced sample was memory CD4+ T cells from blood. These receptor sequences come from an adult in good health and CMV-seronegative. CDR3s include the opening cysteine and the closing phenylalanine or tryptophan. D genes are given only for firm matches. Not every row has a clone size; where given, it reads once, few, many or a size class.

D	size	J	V	DNA	CDR3
NA	NA	TRBJ1-6	TRBV9	TGTGCCAGCAGCGTTAGGGGTTTCGGTTCACCCCTCCACTTT	CASSVRGFGSPLHF
NA	NA	TRBJ2-6	TRBV5-6	TGTGCCAGCAGCTTGGGAGGGTCCGGGGCCAACGTCCTGACTTTC	CASSLGGSGANVLTF
NA	NA	TRBJ1-2	TRBV11-2	TGTGCCAGCAGCGTCGGTCCGGGGGGGGGCTACACCTTC	CASSVGPGGGYTF
NA	few	TRBJ2-3	TRBV27	TGTGCCAGCAGTTTAGGGACATCGGAGGGTACGCAGTATTTT	CASSLGTSEGTQYF
NA	NA	TRBJ1-1	TRBV19	TGTGCCAGTAGTCCAGGACGGACGAACACTGAAGCTTTCTTT	CASSPGRTNTEAFF
NA	NA	TRBJ1-4	TRBV18	TGTGCCAGCTCACCGGTCACCGGTGAAAAACTGTTTTTT	CASSPVTGEKLFF
NA	NA	TRBJ2-1	TRBV6-5	TGTGCCAGCAGCGTGCGGGATGAGCAGTTCTTC	CASSVRDEQFF
TRBD1	once	TRBJ2-5	TRBV19	TGTGCCAGTAGTACCACAGGGGGTGGTAGGGAGACCCAGTACTTC	CASSTTGGGRETQYF
NA	NA	TRBJ1-1	TRBV5-6	TGTGCCAGCAGCTATGGGCTTGAAGCTTTCTTT	CASSYGLEAFF
NA	NA	TRBJ2-7	TRBV6-1	TGTGCCAGCACCTCGGGGCTGTCCTACGAGCAGTACTTC	CASTSGLSYEQYF
TRBD1	NA	TRBJ2-5	TRBV5-6	TGTGCCAGCAGCTTCGGGACAGGGTCCCTACAAGAGACCCAGTACTTC	CASSFGTGSLQETQYF
TRBD1	NA	TRBJ2-5	TRBV29-1	TGCAGCGGATCACAGGGGGCGGTTGGAGAGACCCAGTACTTC	CSGSQGAVGETQYF
NA	NA	TRBJ2-6	TRBV6-6	TGTGCCAGCAGTTACTCGTCCAGGGTTGGGGCCAACGTCCTGACTTTC	CASSYSSRVGANVLTF
TRBD2	NA	TRBJ2-5	TRBV19	TGTGCCAGTAGTACCCCTAGCGGGGGGGCATTAGAGACCCAGTACTTC	CASSTPSGGALETQYF
NA	NA	TRBJ1-3	TRBV5-4	TGTGCCAGCAGCCCGAGCTCTGGAAACACCATATATTTT	CASSPSSGNTIYF
TRBD2	NA	TRBJ2-3	TRBV5-6	TGTGCCAGCAGCCCAGATGCGGGGGGGGCGGTTGGAGATACGCAGTATTTT	CASSPDAGGAVGDTQYF
NA	NA	TRBJ1-2	TRBV6-5	TGTGCCAGCAGTTTACCCGGGGGGAGCTATGGCTACACCTTC	CASSLPGGSYGYTF
TRBD1	few	TRBJ1-1	TRBV12-5	TGTGCTAGTGTCCGACAGGGGGCTGAAGCTTTCTTT	CASVRQGAEAFF
NA	NA	TRBJ2-7	TRBV27	TGTGCCAGCATTCCCGTAAGTCCGATTAGCGGCTATAGCTCCTACGAGCAGTACTTC	CASIPVSPISGYSSYEQYF
NA	NA	TRBJ1-4	TRBV27	TGTGCCAGCAGTTTTAGGGAGGGGCAGTCCATGTTTTTT	CASSFREGQSMFF
NA	NA	TRBJ2-1	TRBV18	TGTGCCAGCTCACCACCTAGTGCTAGCTGGAATGAGCAGTTCTTC	CASSPPSASWNEQFF
NA	few	TRBJ2-1	TRBV5-6	TGTGCCAGCAGCTCCTACTCAAACCTCAGAGGCCACAATGAGCAGTTCTTC	CASSSYSNLRGHNEQFF
NA	NA	TRBJ1-2	TRBV4-2	TGTGCCAGCAGCCAAGACCCCATGCGGGGCTACACCTTC	CASSQDPMRGYTF
NA	NA	TRBJ2-7	TRBV28	TGTGCCAGCAGTTTTCGGAGGGCCGCCTACGAGCAGTACTTC	CASSFRRAAYEQYF
NA	NA	TRBJ1-2	TRBV10-3	TGTGCCATCATGGGGGCCGACGGATATTTCGGCTACACCTTC	CAIMGADGYFGYTF
NA	NA	TRBJ2-7	TRBV11-2	TGTGCCAGCAGCCTTACCGGGGAGCAGTACTTC	CASSLTGEQYF
NA	NA	TRBJ1-2	TRBV19	TGTGCCAGTAGTATCAGCAGGGAGCCGGCCTATGGCTACACCTTC	CASSISREPAYGYTF
TRBD2	NA	TRBJ2-1	TRBV5-6	TGTGCCAGCAGCTTGATTAGCGGGGGGGCCGGGATCAATGAGCAGTTCTTC	CASSLISGGAGINEQFF
NA	NA	TRBJ1-5	TRBV7-2	TGTGCCAGCGAGGGTGGGGCGGGGAATCAGCCCCAGCATTTT	CASEGGAGNQPQHF
NA	once	TRBJ1-5	TRBV27	TGTGCCAGCAGTCCTCGAGGGACGGCTAGCAATCAGCCCCAGCATTTT	CASSPRGTASNQPQHF
TRBD1	NA	TRBJ1-5	TRBV7-2	TGTGCCAGCAGCCAGCGGGGCGGGACAGGTCAGCCCCAGCATTTT	CASSQRGGTGQPQHF
NA	few	TRBJ1-3	TRBV5-6	TGTGCCAGCAGCGCTCAGGTGAACTCTGGAAACACCATATATTTT	CASSAQVNSGNTIYF
NA	NA	TRBJ1-2	TRBV7-9	TGTGCCAGCAGCTTACGGGGGGGCCCCTTCTATGGCTACACCTTC	CASSLRGGPFYGYTF
NA	NA	TRBJ1-5	TRBV21-1	TGTGCCAGCAGCAGTACACCGGGACCGAGATTTCCCCAGCATTTT	CASSSTPGPRFPQHF
TRBD1	NA	TRBJ2-2	TRBV4-2	TGTGCCAGCAGCTTCCGGACAGGGGACACCGGGGAGCTGTTTTTT	CASSFRTGDTGELFF
TRBD1	NA	TRBJ2-7	TRBV28	TGTGCCAGCAGTCTCCCCTCGACAGGGGGCTACGAGCAGTACTTC	CASSLPSTGGYEQYF
NA	NA	TRBJ2-2	TRBV11-3	TGTGCCAGCAGCCCGGGACACTACACCGGGGAGCTGTTTTTT	CASSPGHYTGELFF
TRBD1	NA	TRBJ1-1	TRBV6-7	TGTGCCAGCAGTTACTCGGGCGCAGGGGGCCCCCCTGAAGCTTTCTTT	CASSYSGAGGPPEAFF
TRBD1	NA	TRBJ1-1	TRBV5-3	TGTGCCAGAGGACAGGGAAATGAAGCTTTCTTT	CARGQGNEAFF
NA	once	TRBJ2-7	TRBV9	TGTGCCAGCAGCGTACGGCTGCGAGCGGAGCAGTACTTC	CASSVRLRAEQYF
NA	NA	TRBJ1-5	TRBV27	TGTGCCAGCAGTTTTGGATGGGGGGATCAGCCCCAGCATTTT	CASSFGWGDQPQHF
NA	NA	TRBJ2-3	TRBV5-6	TGTGCCAGCAGCTTCGGGACAGATACGCAGTATTTT	CASSFGTDTQYF
TRBD1	NA	TRBJ2-6	TRBV13	TGTGCCAGCACGGCGTTGGGACAGGGAATCTCTGGGGCCAACGTCCTGACTTTC	CASTALGQGISGANVLTF
TRBD1	few	TRBJ1-6	TRBV6-5	TGTGCCAGCAGTCGATCACAGGGGTCCTCGTGGCCCCTCCACTTT	CASSRSQGSSWPLHF
TRBD1	NA	TRBJ2-7	TRBV2	TGTGCCAGCAAACCGGACAGGGCAGGCTACGAGCAGTACTTC	CASKPDRAGYEQYF
TRBD1	NA	TRBJ2-7	TRBV6-1	TGTGCCAGCAGCCGGGACAGAGCCTACGAGCAGTACTTC	CASSRDRAYEQYF
TRBD2	NA	TRBJ2-1	TRBV10-3	TGTGCCATCAGCAAAGGACTAGCGGATAACAATGAGCAGTTCTTC	CAISKGLADNNEQFF
TRBD2	NA	TRBJ2-1	TRBV4-2	TGTGCCAGCAGCCAAGGACTAGCGGGGGAGTACAATGAGCAGTTCTTC	CASSQGLAGEYNEQFF
NA	NA	TRBJ2-1	TRBV6-1	TGTGCCAGCAGTGTCAGGACCACCGGCTCCTACAATGAGCAGTTCTTC	CASSVRTTGSYNEQFF
NA	NA	TRBJ2-7	TRBV5-1	TGCGCCAGCAGCCCGGACGGGAACTACGAGCAGTACTTC	CASSPDGNYEQYF
NA	few	TRBJ2-7	TRBV2	TGTGCCAGCAGTGCGAGCGGTCCTCAACCCTACGAGCAGTACTTC	CASSASGPQPYEQYF
TRBD1	NA	TRBJ1-5	TRBV7-8	TGTGCCAGCAGCCTAGGACAGGCGACGTATGGCAATCAGCCCCAGCATTTT	CASSLGQATYGNQPQHF
NA	few	TRBJ2-7	TRBV7-2	TGTGCCAGCAGCTTAGGGGCCACAGCGGCCTACGAGCAGTACTTC	CASSLGATAAYEQYF
NA	NA	TRBJ1-4	TRBV29-1	TGCAGCGTTGCCTCACAGGAGCAAGGTGAAAAACTGTTTTTT	CSVASQEQGEKLFF
NA	NA	TRBJ2-1	TRBV5-4	TGTGCCAGCAGCTTGACGGGGAACACCTACAATGAGCAGTTCTTC	CASSLTGNTYNEQFF
TRBD1	NA	TRBJ1-6	TRBV2	TGTGCCAGCAGTCCCGAGAGGACAGGGGGACCTAATTCACCCCTCCACTTT	CASSPERTGGPNSPLHF
NA	NA	TRBJ2-3	TRBV10-2	TGCGCCAGCAGTGAGGGTGGGGCTCGGGGAGATACGCAGTATTTT	CASSEGGARGDTQYF
NA	medium-sized	TRBJ1-2	TRBV6-1	TGTGCCAGCAGTGAAGTTGTGGGCTATGGCTACACCTTC	CASSEVVGYGYTF
NA	NA	TRBJ2-6	TRBV5-1	TGCGCCAGCAGTCCGGGCCACTCTGGGGCCAACGTCCTGACTTTC	CASSPGHSGANVLTF
NA	NA	TRBJ1-2	TRBV7-8	TGTGCCACCAGCGTCAGCGTTAACTATGGCTACACCTTC	CATSVSVNYGYTF